The T cell receptor (beta chain) under discussion was sequenced for a study of blood T cell repertoires in COVID-19. On the study more broadly: The United States, Italy and Spain provided the acute and convalescent COVID-19 samples. The cDNA or gDNA used as material had been derived from T cells, B-cell-depleted T cells, or PBMCs.

In the authors' workflow: The assay estimated nucleated cells by amplifying reference gene primers. Some clones are missing from TCRdb's copy, which holds only in-frame ones; the method was immunoSEQ multiplex PCR. V and J calls and clone size follow that table, whereas D and trimming were derived from the DNA. The sample consists of fewer than 110,000 clones, about 86% of them appearing once. The CDR3 runs 13 residues. V shed 1 base and J shed 8 bases, with 11 bases lying between them. Germline V gene data show CDR1 as MDHEN and CDR2 as SYDVKM. The receptor's source is a human donor in a cohort sampled during active COVID-19. The chain recombines TRBV28 with TRBJ1-2, with D hard to call. Sequences were obtained from peripheral blood. The CDR3 is CASSLFTGNGYTF. CDR3 nucleotide sequence: TGTGCCAGCAGTTTATTTACGGGGAACGGCTACACCTTC.